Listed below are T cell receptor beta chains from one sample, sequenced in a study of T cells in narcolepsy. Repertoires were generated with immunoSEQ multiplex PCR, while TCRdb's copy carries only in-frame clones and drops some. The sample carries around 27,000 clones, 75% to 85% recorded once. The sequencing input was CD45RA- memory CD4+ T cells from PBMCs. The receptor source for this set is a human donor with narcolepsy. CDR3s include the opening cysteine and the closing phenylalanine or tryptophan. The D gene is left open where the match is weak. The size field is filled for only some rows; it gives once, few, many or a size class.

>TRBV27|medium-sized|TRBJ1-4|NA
TGTGCCACGGGAGGTAATGAAAAACTGTTTTTT
CATGGNEKLFF
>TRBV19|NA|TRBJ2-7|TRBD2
TGTGCCAGTAGTAGCGGGAGGGGAGGTCGGAACGAGCAGTACTTC
CASSSGRGGRNEQYF
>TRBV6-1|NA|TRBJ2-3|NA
TGTGCCAGCAGTGAAGCGTGGGGGAGGCTCACAGATACGCAGTATTTT
CASSEAWGRLTDTQYF
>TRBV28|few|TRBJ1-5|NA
TGTGCCAGCAGTTTATACAGGGTCCGTAATCAGCCCCAGCATTTT
CASSLYRVRNQPQHF
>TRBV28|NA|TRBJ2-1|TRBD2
TGTGCCAGCAGTATAACCGGGACTAGCACCCTAGGGGAGCAGTTCTTC
CASSITGTSTLGEQFF
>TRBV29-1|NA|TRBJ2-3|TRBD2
TGCAGCGTTGACGGGACTAGCGGGAGGATCGCAGATACGCAGTATTTT
CSVDGTSGRIADTQYF
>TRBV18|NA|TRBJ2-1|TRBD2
TGTGCCAGCTCACCTCCCGGACTAGCTAGGAAGAATGAGCAGTTCTTC
CASSPPGLARKNEQFF
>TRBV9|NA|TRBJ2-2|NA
TGTGCCAGCAGCACAGGACTACCAACCGGGGAGCTGTTTTTT
CASSTGLPTGELFF
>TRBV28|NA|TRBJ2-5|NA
TGTGCCAGCAGTTTCCCCTTGGAGGGCCTCCAAGAGACCCAGTACTTC
CASSFPLEGLQETQYF
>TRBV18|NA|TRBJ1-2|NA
TGTGCCAGCTCACCGCCCGGACAGTATGGCTACACCTTC
CASSPPGQYGYTF
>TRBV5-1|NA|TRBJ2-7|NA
TGCGCCAGCAGCTTAAACCAGGGTCCCTACGAGCAGTACTTC
CASSLNQGPYEQYF
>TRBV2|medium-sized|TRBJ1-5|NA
TGTGCCAGCAGCGAGCAGGGTTCGCGTCAGCCCCAGCATTTT
CASSEQGSRQPQHF
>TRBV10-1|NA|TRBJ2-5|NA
TGCGCCAGCAGTGAGTCGGGCAGCACGGGAGAGACCCAGTACTTC
CASSESGSTGETQYF
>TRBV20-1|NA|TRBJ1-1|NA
TGCAGACCCGGGGGCGGCACTGAAGCTTTCTTT
CRPGGGTEAFF
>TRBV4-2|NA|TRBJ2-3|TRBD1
TGTGCCAGCAGCGGGGACAGGGGCACAGATACGCAGTATTTT
CASSGDRGTDTQYF
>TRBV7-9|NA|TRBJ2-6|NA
TGTGCCAGCCAGAGTCTCTCTGGGGCCAACGTCCTGACTTTC
CASQSLSGANVLTF
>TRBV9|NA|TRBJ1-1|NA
TGTGCCAGCAGCGTAGCTCCGTTGAACACTGAAGCTTTCTTT
CASSVAPLNTEAFF
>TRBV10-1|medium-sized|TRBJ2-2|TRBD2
TGCGCCAGCAAGGCGGGAGCGGGCACCGGGGAGCTGTTTTTT
CASKAGAGTGELFF
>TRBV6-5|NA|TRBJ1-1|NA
TGTGCCAGCAGTCCCAAGCCCACCGGCACTGAAGCTTTCTTT
CASSPKPTGTEAFF
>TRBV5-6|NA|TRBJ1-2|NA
TGTGCCAGCAGCTTGGCTGGGAATGGCTACACCTTC
CASSLAGNGYTF
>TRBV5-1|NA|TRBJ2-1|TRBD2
TGCGCCAGCAGCTTACAACTAGCGGGAGGGCCGTTGTGGTTCTTC
CASSLQLAGGPLWFF
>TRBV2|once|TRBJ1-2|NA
TGTGCCAGCAAAAGGGCTTCGAGCATAAGGGGGAACTATGGCTACACCTTC
CASKRASSIRGNYGYTF
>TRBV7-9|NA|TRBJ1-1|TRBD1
TGTGCCAGCAGCTATACAGGGGACACTGAAGCTTTCTTT
CASSYTGDTEAFF
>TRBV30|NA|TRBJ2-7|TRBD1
TGTGCCTGGGGAGGGGAGACAGGGGGGTCCGAGCAGTACTTC
CAWGGETGGSEQYF
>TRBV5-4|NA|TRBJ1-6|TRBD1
TGTGCCAGCAGCCGAGCCGACAGGGCCGGATCACCCCTCCACTTT
CASSRADRAGSPLHF
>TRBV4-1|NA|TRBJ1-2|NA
TGCGCCAGCAGCCCCAGGGTAGTGGTAAACTATGGCTACACCTTC
CASSPRVVVNYGYTF
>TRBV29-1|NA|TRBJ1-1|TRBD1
TGCAGCGGGACAGGGAACACTGAAGCTTTCTTT
CSGTGNTEAFF
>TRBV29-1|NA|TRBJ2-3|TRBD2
TGCAGCGTTGCCCCAGCGGGAGGGCCCTCAGATACGCAGTATTTT
CSVAPAGGPSDTQYF
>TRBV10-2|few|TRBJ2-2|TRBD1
TGCGCCAGCAGAGGACAGGGCTCCACCGGGGAGCTGTTTTTT
CASRGQGSTGELFF
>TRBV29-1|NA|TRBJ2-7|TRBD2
TGCAGCGTTGAAGACGGGAGGGCCGGCGAGCAGTACTTC
CSVEDGRAGEQYF
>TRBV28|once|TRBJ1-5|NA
TGTGCCAGCAGTTTATCGGGCAGGAGCAATCAGCCCCAGCATTTT
CASSLSGRSNQPQHF
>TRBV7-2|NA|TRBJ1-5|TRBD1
TGTGCCAGCAGCTTATCGGTAACAGGGGTCCAGCCCCAGCATTTT
CASSLSVTGVQPQHF
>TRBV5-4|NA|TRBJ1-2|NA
TGTGCCAGCAGCGGAGGTCGGACGAGGCCTCCTTATGGCTACACCTTC
CASSGGRTRPPYGYTF
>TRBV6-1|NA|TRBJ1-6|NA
TGTGCCAGTGCCACGGGACACTATAATTCACCCCTCCACTTT
CASATGHYNSPLHF
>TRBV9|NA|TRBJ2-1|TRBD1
TGTGCCAGCAGCCTCACGGGACAGGGGTACAATGAGCAGTTCTTC
CASSLTGQGYNEQFF
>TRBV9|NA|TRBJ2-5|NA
TGTGCCAGCAGCTCCGGGGCCGGAGAGACCCAGTACTTC
CASSSGAGETQYF
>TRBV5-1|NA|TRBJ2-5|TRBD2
TGCGCCAGCAGGGAGACTAGCGGGGGGGCCGGAGAGACCCAGTACTTC
CASRETSGGAGETQYF
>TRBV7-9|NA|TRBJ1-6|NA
TGTGCCAGCAGTCCAGCCGGGGCCTATAATTCACCCCTCCACTTT
CASSPAGAYNSPLHF
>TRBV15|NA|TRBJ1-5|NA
TGTGCCACCAGCACTAGAGGGAGCAATCAGCCCCAGCATTTT
CATSTRGSNQPQHF
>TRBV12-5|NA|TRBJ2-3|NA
TGTGCTAGTGGTTTGCCCCGGGACAGCACAGATACGCAGTATTTT
CASGLPRDSTDTQYF
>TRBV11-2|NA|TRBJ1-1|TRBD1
TGTGCCAGCAGCCCACAGGGGGTGAGGGCTGAAGCTTTCTTT
CASSPQGVRAEAFF
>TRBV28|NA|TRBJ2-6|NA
TGTGCCAGCACCCAAACTGGGCCTGGGGCCAACGTCCTGACTTTC
CASTQTGPGANVLTF
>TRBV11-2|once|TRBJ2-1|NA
TGTGCCAGCAGCTTAGTCCTAGCGCCCTACAATGAGCAGTTCTTC
CASSLVLAPYNEQFF
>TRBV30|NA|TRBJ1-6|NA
TGTGCCTGGAGTCGCAGCTCCTATAATTCACCCCTCCACTTT
CAWSRSSYNSPLHF
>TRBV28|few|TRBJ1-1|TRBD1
TGTGCCAGCAGTTTGGGACAGAAGAACACTGAAGCTTTCTTT
CASSLGQKNTEAFF
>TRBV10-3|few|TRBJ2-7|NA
TGTGCCGTCGGGAGAAGGGTTCTCTACGAGCAGTACTTC
CAVGRRVLYEQYF
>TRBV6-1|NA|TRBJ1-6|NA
TGTGCCAGCAGTGAGCCCGGGACTTCCCTCCACTTT
CASSEPGTSLHF
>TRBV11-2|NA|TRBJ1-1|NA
TGTGCCAGCAGCCTAGGGAGGAACACTGAAGCTTTCTTT
CASSLGRNTEAFF
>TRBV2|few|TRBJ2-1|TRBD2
TGTGCCAGCAGTGAGAAGCGGGAGGTGCAGTTCTTC
CASSEKREVQFF
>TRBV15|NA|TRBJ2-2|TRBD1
TGTGCCACCAGCAGATTATTATTTCGGGACAGCCGCACCGGGGAGCTGTTTTTT
CATSRLLFRDSRTGELFF
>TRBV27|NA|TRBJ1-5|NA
TGTGCCAGCAGCCCCGCCGGTTCCAGTCAGCCCCAGCATTTT
CASSPAGSSQPQHF
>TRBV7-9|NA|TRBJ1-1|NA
TGTGCCAGCAGCTTAATCGGGGAGGCCACTGAAGCTTTCTTT
CASSLIGEATEAFF
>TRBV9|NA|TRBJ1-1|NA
TGTGCCAGCAGCGTTCTACAAGGTGAAGCTTTCTTT
CASSVLQGEAFF
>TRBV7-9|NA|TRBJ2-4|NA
TGTGCCAGCAGCCCCCGTCTGGAAAACATTCAGTACTTC
CASSPRLENIQYF
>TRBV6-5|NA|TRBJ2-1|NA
TGTGCCAGCAGTTACTCCCAGGGGCGGGCCAACAATGAGCAGTTCTTC
CASSYSQGRANNEQFF